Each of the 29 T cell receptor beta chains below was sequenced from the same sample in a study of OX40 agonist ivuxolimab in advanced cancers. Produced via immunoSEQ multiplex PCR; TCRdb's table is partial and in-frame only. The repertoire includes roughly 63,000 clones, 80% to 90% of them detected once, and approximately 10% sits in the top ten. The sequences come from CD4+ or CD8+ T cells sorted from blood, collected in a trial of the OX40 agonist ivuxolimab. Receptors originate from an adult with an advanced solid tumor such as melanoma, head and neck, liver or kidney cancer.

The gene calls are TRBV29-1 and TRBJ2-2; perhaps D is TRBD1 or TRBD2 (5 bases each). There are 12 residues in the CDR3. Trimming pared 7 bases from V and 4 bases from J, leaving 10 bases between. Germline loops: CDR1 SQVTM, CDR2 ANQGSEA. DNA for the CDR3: TGCAGCGGTGGGGGATTCACCGGGGAGCTGTTTTTT. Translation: CSGGGFTGELFF.

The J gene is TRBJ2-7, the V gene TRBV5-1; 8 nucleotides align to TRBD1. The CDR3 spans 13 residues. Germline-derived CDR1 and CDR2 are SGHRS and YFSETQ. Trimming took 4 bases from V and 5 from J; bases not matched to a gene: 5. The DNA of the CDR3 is TGCGCCAGCAGCCCGGACAGGGACCACGAGCAGTACTTC. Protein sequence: CASSPDRDHEQYF.

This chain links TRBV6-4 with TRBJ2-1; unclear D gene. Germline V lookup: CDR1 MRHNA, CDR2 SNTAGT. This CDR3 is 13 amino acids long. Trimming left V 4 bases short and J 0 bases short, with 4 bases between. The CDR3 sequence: CASSATSYNEQFF. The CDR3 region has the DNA TGTGCCAGCAGTGCTACCTCCTACAATGAGCAGTTCTTC.

The CDR3 nucleotides read TGTGCCAGCAGCCGGACAGGGACCTACGAGCAGTACTTC. Translating it yields CASSRTGTYEQYF. This chain joins TRBV7-6 and TRBJ2-7; 8 bases are a match to TRBD1. The CDR3 consists of 13 residues. The germline CDR1 and CDR2 sequences are SGHVS and FNYEAQ. V shed 5 bases, J shed 2 bases, and the junction held 2 bases outside the gene matches.

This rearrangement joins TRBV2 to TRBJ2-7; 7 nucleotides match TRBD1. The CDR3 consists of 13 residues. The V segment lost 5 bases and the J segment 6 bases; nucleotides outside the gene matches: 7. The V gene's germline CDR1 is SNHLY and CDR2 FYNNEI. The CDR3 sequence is CASSRTGIGEQYF. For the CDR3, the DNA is TGTGCCAGCAGTCGGACAGGTATCGGCGAGCAGTACTTC.

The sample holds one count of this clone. The CDR3: CASSLVGGEEYF. Written as DNA, the CDR3 is TGTGCCAGCAGCTTGGTAGGGGGGGAAGAGTACTTC. This chain connects TRBV5-4 to TRBJ2-5; TRBD2 is a possible D gene (7 bases). This CDR3 spans 12 amino acids. Germline CDR1 reads SGHNT; CDR2 reads YYREEE (reference sequence). The germline V and J ends were trimmed by 0 bases and 12 bases, with 12 bases remaining between them.

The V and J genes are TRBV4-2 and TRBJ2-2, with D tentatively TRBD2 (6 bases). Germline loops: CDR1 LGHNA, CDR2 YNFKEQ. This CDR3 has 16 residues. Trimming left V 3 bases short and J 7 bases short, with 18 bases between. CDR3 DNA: TGTGCCAGCAGCCAGGGGGATTCGGGGGTAAGCGGGGAGCTGTTTTTT. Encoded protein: CASSQGDSGVSGELFF.

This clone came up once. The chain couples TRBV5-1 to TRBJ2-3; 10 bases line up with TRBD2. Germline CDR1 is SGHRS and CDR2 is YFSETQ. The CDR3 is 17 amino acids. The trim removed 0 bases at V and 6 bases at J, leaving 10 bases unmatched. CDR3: CASSLAGLAAGGDTQYF. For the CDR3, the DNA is TGCGCCAGCAGCTTGGCCGGACTAGCGGCCGGGGGGGATACGCAGTATTTT.

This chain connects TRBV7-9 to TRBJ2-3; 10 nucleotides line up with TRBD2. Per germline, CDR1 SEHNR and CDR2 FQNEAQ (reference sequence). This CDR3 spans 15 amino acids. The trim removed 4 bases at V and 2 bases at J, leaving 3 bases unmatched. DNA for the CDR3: TGTGCCAGCAGCTCTAGCGGGGGTCTCACAGATACGCAGTATTTT. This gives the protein CASSSSGGLTDTQYF.

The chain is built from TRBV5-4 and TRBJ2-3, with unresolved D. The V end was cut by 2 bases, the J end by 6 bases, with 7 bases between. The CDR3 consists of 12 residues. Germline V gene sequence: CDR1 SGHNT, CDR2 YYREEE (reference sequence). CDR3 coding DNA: TGTGCCAGCAGCTTTTTCTGGGATACGCAGTATTTT. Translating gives CASSFFWDTQYF.

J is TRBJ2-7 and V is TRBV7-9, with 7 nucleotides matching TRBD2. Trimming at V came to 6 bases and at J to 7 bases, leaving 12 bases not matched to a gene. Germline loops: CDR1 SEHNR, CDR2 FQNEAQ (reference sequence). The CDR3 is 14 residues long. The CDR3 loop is CASSSYREVGEQYF. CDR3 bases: TGTGCCAGCAGTTCATACCGGGAGGTGGGGGAGCAGTACTTC.

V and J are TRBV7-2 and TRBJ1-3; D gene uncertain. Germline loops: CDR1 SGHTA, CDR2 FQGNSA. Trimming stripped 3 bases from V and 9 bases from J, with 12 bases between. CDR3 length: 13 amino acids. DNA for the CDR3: TGTGCCAGCAGCTTGGAGACTTTGGGCACCATATATTTT. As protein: CASSLETLGTIYF.

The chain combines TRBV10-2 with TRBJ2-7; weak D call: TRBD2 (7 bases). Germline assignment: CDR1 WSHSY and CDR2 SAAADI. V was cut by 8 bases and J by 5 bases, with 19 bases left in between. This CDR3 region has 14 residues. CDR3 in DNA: TGCGCCAGCTGGGGGGGGCTACCCCGACACGAGCAGTACTTC. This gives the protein CASWGGLPRHEQYF.

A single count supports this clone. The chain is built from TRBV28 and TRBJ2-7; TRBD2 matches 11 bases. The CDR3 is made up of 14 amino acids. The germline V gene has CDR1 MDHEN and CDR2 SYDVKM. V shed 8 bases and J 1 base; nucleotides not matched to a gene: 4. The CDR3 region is CASSLAGGSYEQYF. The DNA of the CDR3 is TGTGCCAGCTCCCTAGCGGGAGGTTCCTACGAGCAGTACTTC.

The CDR3 DNA reads TGTGCCAGCAGCTTAAATCCGAATGAAAAACTGTTTTTT. It specifies CASSLNPNEKLFF. The gene calls are TRBV7-8 and TRBJ1-4; D not certain. Per the germline V gene, CDR1 is SGHVS and CDR2 is FQNEAQ. V lost 2 bases, J lost 5 bases, and 6 bases lay in between. The CDR3 runs to 13 residues. Drawing the rest from reference TRBV7-8 and TRBJ1-4, the complete variable domain is GAGVSQSPRYKVAKRGQDVALRCDPISGHVSLFWYQQALGQGPEFLTYFQNEAQLDKSGLPSDRFFAERPEGSVSTLKIQRTQQEDSAVYLCASSLNPNEKLFFGSGTQLSVL.

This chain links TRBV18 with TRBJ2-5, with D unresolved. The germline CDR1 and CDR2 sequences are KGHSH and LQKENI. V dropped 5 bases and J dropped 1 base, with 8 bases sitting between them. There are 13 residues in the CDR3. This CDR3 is CASSSDLQETQYF. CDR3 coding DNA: TGTGCCAGCTCATCAGATCTCCAAGAGACCCAGTACTTC. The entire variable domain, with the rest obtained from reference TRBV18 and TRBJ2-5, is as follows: NAGVMQNPRHLVRRRGQEARLRCSPMKGHSHVYWYRQLPEEGLKFMVYLQKENIIDESGMPKERFSAEFPKEGPSILRIQQVVRGDSAAYFCASSSDLQETQYFGPGTRLLVL.

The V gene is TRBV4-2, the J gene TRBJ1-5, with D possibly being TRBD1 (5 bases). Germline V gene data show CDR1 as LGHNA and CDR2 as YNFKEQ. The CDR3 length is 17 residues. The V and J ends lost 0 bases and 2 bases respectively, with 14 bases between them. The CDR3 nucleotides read TGTGCCAGCAGCCAAGATCTTCGGCAGGGCGGCAATCAGCCCCAGCATTTT. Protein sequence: CASSQDLRQGGNQPQHF.

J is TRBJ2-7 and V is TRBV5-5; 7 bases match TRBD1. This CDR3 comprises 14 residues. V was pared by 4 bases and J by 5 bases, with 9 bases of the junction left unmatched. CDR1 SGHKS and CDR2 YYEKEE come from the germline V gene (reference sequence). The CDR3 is CASSHTGVRNEQYF. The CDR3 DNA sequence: TGTGCCAGCAGCCACACAGGGGTCCGGAACGAGCAGTACTTC.

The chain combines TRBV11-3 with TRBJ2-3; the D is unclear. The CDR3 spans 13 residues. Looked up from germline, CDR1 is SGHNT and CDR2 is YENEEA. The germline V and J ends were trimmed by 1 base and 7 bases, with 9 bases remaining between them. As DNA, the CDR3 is TGTGCCAGCAGCTTAGGGTTTCATTATACGCAGTATTTT. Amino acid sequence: CASSLGFHYTQYF. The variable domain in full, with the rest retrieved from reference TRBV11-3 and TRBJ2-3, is EAGVVQSPRYKIIEKKQPVAFWCNPISGHNTLYWYLQNLGQGPELLIRYENEEAVDDSQLPKDRFSAERLKGVDSTLKIQPAELGDSAVYLCASSLGFHYTQYFGPGTRLTVL.

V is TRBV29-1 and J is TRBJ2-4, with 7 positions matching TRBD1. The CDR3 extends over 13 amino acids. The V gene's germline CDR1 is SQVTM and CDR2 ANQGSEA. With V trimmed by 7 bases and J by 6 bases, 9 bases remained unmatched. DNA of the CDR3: TGCAGCGCCCTATCCGGGACAGTAAACATTCAGTACTTC. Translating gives CSALSGTVNIQYF.

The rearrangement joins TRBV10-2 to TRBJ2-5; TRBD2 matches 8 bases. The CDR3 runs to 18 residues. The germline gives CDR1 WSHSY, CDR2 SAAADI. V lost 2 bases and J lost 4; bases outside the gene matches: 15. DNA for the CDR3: TGCGCCAGCAGTGAGGGCAGCACTAGCGGACTACTTGGAGAGACCCAGTACTTC. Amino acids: CASSEGSTSGLLGETQYF.

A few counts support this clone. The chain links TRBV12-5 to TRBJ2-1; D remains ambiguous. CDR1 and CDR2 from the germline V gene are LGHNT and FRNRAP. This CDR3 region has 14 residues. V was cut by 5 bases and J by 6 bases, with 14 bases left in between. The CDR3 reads CASGPGYVSNEQFF. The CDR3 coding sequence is TGTGCTAGTGGTCCGGGCTACGTGAGCAATGAGCAGTTCTTC.

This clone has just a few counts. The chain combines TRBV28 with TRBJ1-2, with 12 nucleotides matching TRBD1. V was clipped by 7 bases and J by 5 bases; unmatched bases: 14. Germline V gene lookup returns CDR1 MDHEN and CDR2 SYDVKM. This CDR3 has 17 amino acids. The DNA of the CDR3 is TGTGCCAGCACCCAAACCGGGACAGGGGGCCCCCATTATGGCTACACCTTC. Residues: CASTQTGTGGPHYGYTF.

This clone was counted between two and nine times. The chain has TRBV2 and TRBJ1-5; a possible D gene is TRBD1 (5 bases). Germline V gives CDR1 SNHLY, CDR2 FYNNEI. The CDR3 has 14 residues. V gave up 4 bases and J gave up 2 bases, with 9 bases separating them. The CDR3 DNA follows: TGTGCCAGCAGTGGAAGAGGGGGCAATCAGCCCCAGCATTTT. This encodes CASSGRGGNQPQHF.

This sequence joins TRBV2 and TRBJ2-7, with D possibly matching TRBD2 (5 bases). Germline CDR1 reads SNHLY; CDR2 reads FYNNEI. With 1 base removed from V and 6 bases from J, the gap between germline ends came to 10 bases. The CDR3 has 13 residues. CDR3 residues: CASSEVRGSEQYF. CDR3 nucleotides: TGTGCCAGCAGTGAAGTACGGGGATCCGAGCAGTACTTC. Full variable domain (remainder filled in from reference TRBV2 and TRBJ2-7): EPEVTQTPSHQVTQMGQEVILRCVPISNHLYFYWYRQILGQKVEFLVSFYNNEISEKSEIFDDQFSVERPDGSNFTLKIRSTKLEDSAMYFCASSEVRGSEQYFGPGTRLTVT.

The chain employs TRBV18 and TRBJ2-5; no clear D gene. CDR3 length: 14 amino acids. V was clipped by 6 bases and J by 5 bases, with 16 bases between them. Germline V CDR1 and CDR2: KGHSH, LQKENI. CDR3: CASSINRNAETQYF. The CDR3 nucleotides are TGTGCCAGCTCTATTAATCGCAACGCGGAGACCCAGTACTTC.

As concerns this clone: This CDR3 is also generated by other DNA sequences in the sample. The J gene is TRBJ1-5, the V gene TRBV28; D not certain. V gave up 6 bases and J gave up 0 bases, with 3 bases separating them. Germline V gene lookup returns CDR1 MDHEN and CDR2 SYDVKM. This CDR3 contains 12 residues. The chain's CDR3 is CASRSSNQPQHF. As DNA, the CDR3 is TGTGCCAGCAGATCTAGCAATCAGCCCCAGCATTTT.

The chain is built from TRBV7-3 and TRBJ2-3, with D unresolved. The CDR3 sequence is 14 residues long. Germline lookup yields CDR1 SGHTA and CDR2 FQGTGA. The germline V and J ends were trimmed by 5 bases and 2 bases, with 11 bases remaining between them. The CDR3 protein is CASSPRQSTDTQYF. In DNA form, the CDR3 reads TGTGCCAGCAGCCCCCGGCAGTCCACAGATACGCAGTATTTT.

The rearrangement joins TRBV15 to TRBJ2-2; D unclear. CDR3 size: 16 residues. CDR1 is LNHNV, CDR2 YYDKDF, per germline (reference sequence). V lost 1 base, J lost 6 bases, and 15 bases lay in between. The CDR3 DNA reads TGTGCCACCAGCAGAGTTCGAAATTCTTCCCCCGGGGAGCTGTTTTTT. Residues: CATSRVRNSSPGELFF. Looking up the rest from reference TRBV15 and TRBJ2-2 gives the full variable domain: DAMVIQNPRYQVTQFGKPVTLSCSQTLNHNVMYWYQQKSSQAPKLLFHYYDKDFNNEADTPDNFQSRRPNTSFCFLDIRSPGLGDTAMYLCATSRVRNSSPGELFFGEGSRLTVL.